This TCR beta chain was captured by sequencing in a study of human T cells and chemical hapten exposure. Time point denoted: patch test 2, 6 weeks after DPC sensitization. The treatment: therapeutic diphenylcyclopropenone sensitization with weekly scalp DPC. Individual cDNA molecules in this library carried unique molecular identifiers. TCRdb used MiXCR to reprocess the RACE reads, holding one entry per CDR3 protein. Of approximately 84,000 distinct CDR3 sequences in the sample, roughly 11% are singletons; the top ten hold roughly 1.5%. Here the sequenced sample was whole blood, taken in connection with sensitization to the hapten diphenylcyclopropenone (DPC). The origin of this receptor is a man aged 18 to 30 with alopecia areata. Some clones in this sample may be carry-over from other donors' samples.

CDR3 in amino acids: CASGLANTEAFF. CDR3 in DNA: TGTGCTAGTGGGCTGGCGAACACTGAAGCTTTCTTT. The V call is TRBV12-5, the J call TRBJ1-1, with D unresolved. V was shortened by 6 bases and J by 1 base, with 6 bases between the two germline ends. CDR1 is LGHNT, CDR2 FRNRAP, per germline. The CDR3 contains 12 residues.